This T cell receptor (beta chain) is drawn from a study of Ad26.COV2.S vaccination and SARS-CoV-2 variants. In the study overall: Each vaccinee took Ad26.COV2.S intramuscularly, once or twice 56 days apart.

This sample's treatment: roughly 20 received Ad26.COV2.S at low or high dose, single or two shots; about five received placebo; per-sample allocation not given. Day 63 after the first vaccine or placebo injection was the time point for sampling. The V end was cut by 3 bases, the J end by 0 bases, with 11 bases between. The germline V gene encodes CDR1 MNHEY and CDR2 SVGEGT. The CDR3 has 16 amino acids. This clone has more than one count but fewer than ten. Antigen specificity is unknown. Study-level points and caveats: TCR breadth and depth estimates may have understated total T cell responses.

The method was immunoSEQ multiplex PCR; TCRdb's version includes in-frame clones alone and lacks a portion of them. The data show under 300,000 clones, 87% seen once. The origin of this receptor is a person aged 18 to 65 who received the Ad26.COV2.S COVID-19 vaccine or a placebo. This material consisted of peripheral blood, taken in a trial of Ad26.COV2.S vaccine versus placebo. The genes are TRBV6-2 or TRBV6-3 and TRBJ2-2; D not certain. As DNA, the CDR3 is TGTGCCAGCAGTTATACCGGGCTGGCGAACACCGGGGAGCTGTTTTTT. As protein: CASSYTGLANTGELFF.